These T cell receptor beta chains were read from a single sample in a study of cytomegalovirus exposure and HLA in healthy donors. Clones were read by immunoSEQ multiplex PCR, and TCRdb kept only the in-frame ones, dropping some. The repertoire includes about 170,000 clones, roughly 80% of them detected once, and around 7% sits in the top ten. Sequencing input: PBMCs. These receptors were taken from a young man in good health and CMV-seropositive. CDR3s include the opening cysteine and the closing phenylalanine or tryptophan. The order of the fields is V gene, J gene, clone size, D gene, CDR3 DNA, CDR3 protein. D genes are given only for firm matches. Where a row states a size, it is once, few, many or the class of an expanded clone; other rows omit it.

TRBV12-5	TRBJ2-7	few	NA	TGTGCTAGTGGTTCACAGGTTTACGAGCAGTACTTC	CASGSQVYEQYF
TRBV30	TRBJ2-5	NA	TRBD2	TGTGCCTGGAGCCGTTCGGAACTAGCGGGACAAGAGACCCAGTACTTC	CAWSRSELAGQETQYF
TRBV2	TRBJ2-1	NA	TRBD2	TGTGCCAGCAGTCCGCTAGCGGGAGGTGGAGATGAGCAGTTCTTC	CASSPLAGGGDEQFF
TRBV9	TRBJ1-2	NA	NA	TGTGCCAGCAGCGTAGGGTCCGGAGGGAGCTATGGCTACACCTTC	CASSVGSGGSYGYTF
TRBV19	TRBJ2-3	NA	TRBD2	TGTGCCAGTAGTATAAACCTAGCGGGAGGAAGCACAGATACGCAGTATTTT	CASSINLAGGSTDTQYF
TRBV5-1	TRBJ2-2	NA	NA	TGCGCCAGCAGCTTGGGGGAACTAGCCACCGGGGAGCTGTTTTTT	CASSLGELATGELFF
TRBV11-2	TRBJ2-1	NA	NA	TGTGCCAGCAGTCTTGGTAATGTACGGGAACAGTTCTTC	CASSLGNVREQFF
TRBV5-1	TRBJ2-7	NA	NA	TGCGCCAGCAGCTTGGACAGGGTTAATTCCTACGAGCAGTACTTC	CASSLDRVNSYEQYF
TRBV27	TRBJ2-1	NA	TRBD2	TGTGCCAGCACGGATAGAGCGGGAGGGGATGAGCAGTTCTTC	CASTDRAGGDEQFF
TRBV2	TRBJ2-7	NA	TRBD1	TGTGCCAGCAGTGTTAGGACAGGGGCCTACGAGCAGTACTTC	CASSVRTGAYEQYF
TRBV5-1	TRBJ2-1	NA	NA	TGCGCCAGCAGCTTGAAAGAGTGGGGGGGGGCCCACAATGAGCAGTTCTTC	CASSLKEWGGAHNEQFF
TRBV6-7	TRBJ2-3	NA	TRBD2	TGTGCCAGCAGTTACCCACCGCTAGCGGTTGATTGCCCTAGCACAGATACGCAGTATTTT	CASSYPPLAVDCPSTDTQYF
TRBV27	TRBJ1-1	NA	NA	TGTGCCAGCAGTTTACTAGGCGGGCCCTCCTTGGAAGCTTTCTTT	CASSLLGGPSLEAFF
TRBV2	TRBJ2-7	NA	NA	TGTGCCAGCAGTACCGGGACTTTTCCGGGCGAGCAGTACTTC	CASSTGTFPGEQYF
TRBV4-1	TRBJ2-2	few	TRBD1	TGCGCCAGCAGCCGAGGGACAGGGATAGCCGGGGAGCTGTTTTTT	CASSRGTGIAGELFF
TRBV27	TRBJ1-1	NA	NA	TGTGCCAGCGGAATGCGAGGGAGTAACACTGAAGCTTTCTTT	CASGMRGSNTEAFF
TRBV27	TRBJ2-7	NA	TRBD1	TGTGCCAGCAGGACAGGGGGGTCCCACGAGCAGTACTTC	CASRTGGSHEQYF
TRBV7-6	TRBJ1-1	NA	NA	TGTGCCAGCAGCGAGACCGGGGGGTATGGCACTGAAGCTTTCTTT	CASSETGGYGTEAFF
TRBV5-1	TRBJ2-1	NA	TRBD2	TGCGCCAGCAGCTTTAGCGGGGGGCCGGGCAATGAGCAGTTCTTC	CASSFSGGPGNEQFF
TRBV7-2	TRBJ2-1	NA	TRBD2	TGTGCCAGCAGCTTAGCTAGCGGGAGTTTCAATGAGCAGTTCTTC	CASSLASGSFNEQFF
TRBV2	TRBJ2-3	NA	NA	TGTGCCAGCCGGAGGGCCACTCTAGATACGCAGTATTTT	CASRRATLDTQYF
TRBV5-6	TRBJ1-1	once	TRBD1	TGTGCCAGCAGCCCAGGGACAGGGAAGCCGAACACTGAAGCTTTCTTT	CASSPGTGKPNTEAFF